A single T cell receptor (beta chain) is shown here with its context. Under recently defined diagnostic criteria, the patients with Susac syndrome qualified as having definite or probable disease. This record belongs to a study of CD8 T cells in Susac syndrome. RNA amounts of roughly 0.5 to 1 ug underwent reverse transcription with random hexamers. TCRdb re-called the immunoSEQ multiplex PCR reads through MiXCR, storing one row per CDR3 protein. The sample records about 75,000 distinct CDR3 sequences, roughly 94% being singletons. Germline assignment: CDR1 LGHNA and CDR2 YSLEER. Between the trimmed V and J ends, which lost 10 bases and 0 bases, there was a span of 13 bases. CDR3 size: 15 residues.

The specimen was CD8+ T cells from PBMCs. The receptor comes from a human donor with Susac syndrome. The rearrangement joins TRBV4-3 to TRBJ2-6; D might be TRBD1 (5 bases). DNA of the CDR3: TGCGCCAACACCACAGGATTCTCTGGGGCCAACGTCCTGACTTTC. It encodes CANTTGFSGANVLTF.